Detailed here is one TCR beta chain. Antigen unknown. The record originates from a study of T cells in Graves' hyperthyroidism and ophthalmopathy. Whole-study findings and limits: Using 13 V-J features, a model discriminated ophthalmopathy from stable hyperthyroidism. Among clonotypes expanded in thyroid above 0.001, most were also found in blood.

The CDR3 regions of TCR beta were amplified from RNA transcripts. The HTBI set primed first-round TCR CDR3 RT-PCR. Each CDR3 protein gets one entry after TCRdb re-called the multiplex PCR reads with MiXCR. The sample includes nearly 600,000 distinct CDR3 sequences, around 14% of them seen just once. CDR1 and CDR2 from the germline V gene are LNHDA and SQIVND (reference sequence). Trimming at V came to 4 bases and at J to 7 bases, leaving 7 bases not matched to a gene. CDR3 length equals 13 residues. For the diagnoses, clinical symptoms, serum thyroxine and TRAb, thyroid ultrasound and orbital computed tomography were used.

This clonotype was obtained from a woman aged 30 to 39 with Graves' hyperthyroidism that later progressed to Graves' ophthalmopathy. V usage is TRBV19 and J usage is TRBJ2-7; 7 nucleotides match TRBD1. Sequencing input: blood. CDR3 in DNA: TGTGCCAGTAGTACGACAGGGCTGAAGGAGCAGTACTTC. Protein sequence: CASSTTGLKEQYF.